The T cell receptor (beta chain) described here comes from a study of beta chain features in type 1 diabetes (dated by TCRdb to 2017 to 2018). The study in broad terms: Patients and healthy donors did not differ in mean age, gender distribution, total cell number or subset yield. A total of under 140,000,000 sorted cells were examined across all samples, and the number of cells per subset was strongly correlated with RNA yield. In the study, TCRB repertoires of sorted circulating CD4+ T cell subsets from recently diagnosed type 1 diabetes patients were compared with those of matched healthy donors. Regulatory and stem cell-like memory subsets were isolated from only 8 patients and about eight healthy donors, whereas naive and central memory subsets came from all 30 or so donors. The full study reports these points: PCR might favor shorter templates, but patient and control samples were amplified and corrected together, so any skew would affect both groups equally. Naive, central memory and regulatory TCRB repertoires appeared more similar among patients than among healthy donors. Because the HLA sub-analyses included only small numbers of individuals, any influence of HLA type on TCRB rearrangement was left unresolved. Sequencing cDNA rather than genomic DNA could over-represent highly expressing activated cells, although activation and CD3 levels did not differ between groups. At VDJ recombination sites, patients with type 1 diabetes made fewer insertions and deleted more nucleotides, a pattern implying thymic rearrangement abnormalities. Type 1 diabetes patients showed a moderate but significant shortening of TCRB CDR3 length in all four CD4+ subsets.

The entire isolated RNA was reverse transcribed using the High Capacity cDNA Reverse Transcription Kit, and thus expressed TCRB transcripts were sequenced. Survey-depth immunoSEQ sequencing was performed on stem cell-like memory T cell samples, with an average of roughly 1 million total reads per sample. After sorted cells were lysed in RLT buffer, RNA was extracted with DNase-treated RNeasy Micro or Mini kits, with the choice depending on cell number. Each cell subset was processed separately to prevent cross-contamination, with patient and healthy donor samples processed together. TCRB sequences were amplified from cDNA with the immunoSEQ multiplex PCR, producing 87-bp fragments spanning the CDR3 region. Sequencing of the amplicons was performed on the Illumina HiSeq platform. The study's processing was this. PCR bias was computationally corrected using synthetic template baselines, reads within Hamming distance 2 were collapsed, and singletons that could not be merged were discarded. By aligning reads against IMGT, V, D and J genes, CDR3 length, and insertions or deletions at six rearrangement sites were assigned. Within each subset, clonotype counts were normalized to sorted cell number, after which true diversity and Gini coefficients were computed with the tcR R package. The overlap coefficient, calculated on TCRB nucleotide sequences, was used to quantify repertoire sharing. In its TCRdb copy, this immuneACCESS table keeps in-frame sequences only and misses some clones. Where compared with another copy, unresolved V genes explain less than half of these, and the others have no known cause. V and J calls and clone size are copied from that table; D and trimming were computed from the DNA. This sample lists about 53,000 clones; 55% to 80% were detected once. The ten largest clones add up to approximately 0.3% of the sample.

From the cysteine up to the phenylalanine, the CDR3 has a length of 19 residues. The CDR3 DNA has 57 bases and is translated from base 1. Taken from the germline V gene, the CDR1 and CDR2 loops are MGHRA and YSYEKL. For this chain, trimming is 0 bases at the V end and 4 bases at the J end, and the number of junction bases without a gene match is 9. This clone was picked up a small number of times. The target of this receptor is not known. No base quality values were provided; no much bigger clone lies one nucleotide off. From each donor, a single peripheral blood sample of approximately 120 mL on average was drawn into heparinised tubes. A BD FACSAria II and a panel including CD45RO, CCR7, CD25, CD127, CD95 and CD27 were used to sort naive, central memory, regulatory and stem cell-like memory CD4+ T cells. All sorted populations exceeded 95% purity. PBMCs were isolated immediately by Lymphoprep density gradient centrifugation and stained directly without culture. Samples were stained and sorted in pairs, with one healthy donor and one patient per experiment, so that batch effects were minimized.

The clonotype was recovered from a woman in her twenties or thirties with type 1 diabetes. Recombination linked TRBV4-1 to TRBJ2-2, with 12 junctional bases fitting TRBD2. The specimen sequenced was stem cell memory CD4+ T cells from blood. What this sample's cell subset or site label stands for: stem cell-like memory CD4+ T cells. The CDR3 reads CASSQEPLGTSGPTGELFF. The DNA sequence is given as TGCGCCAGCAGCCAAGAACCTCTTGGGACTAGCGGGCCCACCGGGGAGCTGTTTTTT.